This is a list of T cell receptor beta chains from one sample in a study of blood T cell repertoires in COVID-19. Repertoires were generated with immunoSEQ multiplex PCR, while TCRdb's copy carries only in-frame clones and drops some. The sample shows about 230,000 clones, 81% of them seen only once. The specimen sequenced was peripheral blood. These receptors were collected from a woman older than 75 with acute or convalescent COVID-19. The CDR3 runs from the conserved cysteine through the conserved F or W. The D gene is left open where the match is weak. Only some rows state a clone size, as once, few, many or a class for expanded clones.

>-|TRBV7-2|TRBD1|TRBJ2-1
TGTGCCAGCAGCGGAAGCGGGACAGGGCGGAATGAGCAGTTCTTC
CASSGSGTGRNEQFF
>-|TRBV5-1|-|TRBJ2-5
TGCGCCAGTTCATTAAGGGAGGCAGAGACCCAGTACTTC
CASSLREAETQYF
>few|TRBV27|-|TRBJ1-1
TGTGCCACCTTCCTGGGCCCTGAAGCTTTCTTT
CATFLGPEAFF
>-|TRBV7-9|-|TRBJ1-2
TGTGCCAGCAGCTTAGAGGGAGGAGCGGGGGCCGCCTATGGCTACACCTTC
CASSLEGGAGAAYGYTF
>few|TRBV5-6|TRBD1|TRBJ2-1
TGTGCCAGCAGCCGGACAGGGCGAGATGAGCAGTTCTTC
CASSRTGRDEQFF
>-|TRBV6-2/TRBV6-3|-|TRBJ2-2
TGTGCCAGCAGTTTTCGCGGGGGCCACACCGGGGAGCTGTTTTTT
CASSFRGGHTGELFF
>-|TRBV23-1|-|TRBJ2-7
TGCGCCAGCAGTCAATCCACCCAAGACGGGACCTACGAGCAGTACTTC
CASSQSTQDGTYEQYF
>-|TRBV9|-|TRBJ2-5
TGTGCCAGCGCCTCGGGGCGGGGGCCCTCTCAAGAGACCCAGTACTTC
CASASGRGPSQETQYF
>-|TRBV19|TRBD1|TRBJ2-7
TGTGCCAGTAGTACGGGACAGGCCCCCTCCTACGAGCAGTACTTC
CASSTGQAPSYEQYF
>once|TRBV28|-|TRBJ1-6
TGTGCCAGCAGGGGTTATGGCTCGGGTAATTCACCCCTCCACTTT
CASRGYGSGNSPLHF
>-|TRBV27|TRBD1|TRBJ2-2
TGTGCCAGCAGCCAGGACAGGGCTTTGGCCGGGGAGCTGTTTTTT
CASSQDRALAGELFF
>-|TRBV5-1|TRBD1|TRBJ2-5
TGCGCCAGCAGCTCCGGAATACAGGACAGGGGGCGGGAGACCCAGTACTTC
CASSSGIQDRGRETQYF
>-|TRBV29-1|TRBD1|TRBJ2-5
TGCAGCGTGACGGGACAGCTAGGCGAGACCCAGTACTTC
CSVTGQLGETQYF
>many|TRBV5-1|-|TRBJ1-2
TGCGCCAGCAGCTTGGTAAGGGCAGGGTTGAACTATGGCTACACCTTC
CASSLVRAGLNYGYTF
>-|TRBV15|TRBD1|TRBJ1-6
TGTGCCACCAGCAGGACAGGGGTGGATTCACCCCTCCACTTT
CATSRTGVDSPLHF
>-|TRBV2|TRBD1|TRBJ1-3
TGTGCCAGCAGTGAGAGACAGGGGAGCGGAAACACCATATATTTT
CASSERQGSGNTIYF
>-|TRBV23-1|TRBD1|TRBJ2-3
TGCGCCAGCAGTCCCCCGGACAGGGTACGGACAGATACGCAGTATTTT
CASSPPDRVRTDTQYF
>-|TRBV6-2/TRBV6-3|-|TRBJ1-1
TGTGCCAGCAGTTACAGGGGGTACCGAACTGAAGCTTTCTTT
CASSYRGYRTEAFF
>-|TRBV20-1|-|TRBJ2-3
TGCAGTGCTAGTGGGTTAGGGCTAGCGCTTGACACAGATACGCAGTATTTT
CSASGLGLALDTDTQYF
>-|TRBV4-2|TRBD1|TRBJ2-1
TGTGCCAGCAGCCACAGACAGGGTACGGGCAATGAGCAGTTCTTC
CASSHRQGTGNEQFF
>-|TRBV5-4|-|TRBJ1-1
TGTGCCAGCAGCTCGGGGTCGACGAGCACTGAAGCTTTCTTT
CASSSGSTSTEAFF
>-|TRBV7-2|TRBD2|TRBJ2-3
TGTGCCAGCAGGGGCGGGGGGTTTCGAGGAGATACGCAGTATTTT
CASRGGGFRGDTQYF
>-|TRBV15|-|TRBJ2-3
TGTGCCACCAGAGCCACCACTAACACAGATACGCAGTATTTT
CATRATTNTDTQYF
>-|TRBV18|TRBD1|TRBJ1-3
TGTGCCAGCTCACCCCGACAGGGCTCAAGTGGAAACACCATATATTTT
CASSPRQGSSGNTIYF
>-|TRBV30|TRBD1|TRBJ1-2
TGTGCCTGGAGTACCCAGGACAGGCTCGCCTATGGCTACACCTTC
CAWSTQDRLAYGYTF
>-|TRBV3-1/TRBV3-2|-|TRBJ2-3
TGTGCCAGCAGCCAAGATAGGCTAGTGCATACGCAGTATTTT
CASSQDRLVHTQYF
>-|TRBV7-9|-|TRBJ1-2
TGTGCCAGCAGCAACAGGGACGGCTACACCTTC
CASSNRDGYTF
>-|TRBV4-2|TRBD2|TRBJ2-3
TGTGCCAGCAGCCAAGTCGGTACTAGCGGGAGACGCACAGATACGCAGTATTTT
CASSQVGTSGRRTDTQYF